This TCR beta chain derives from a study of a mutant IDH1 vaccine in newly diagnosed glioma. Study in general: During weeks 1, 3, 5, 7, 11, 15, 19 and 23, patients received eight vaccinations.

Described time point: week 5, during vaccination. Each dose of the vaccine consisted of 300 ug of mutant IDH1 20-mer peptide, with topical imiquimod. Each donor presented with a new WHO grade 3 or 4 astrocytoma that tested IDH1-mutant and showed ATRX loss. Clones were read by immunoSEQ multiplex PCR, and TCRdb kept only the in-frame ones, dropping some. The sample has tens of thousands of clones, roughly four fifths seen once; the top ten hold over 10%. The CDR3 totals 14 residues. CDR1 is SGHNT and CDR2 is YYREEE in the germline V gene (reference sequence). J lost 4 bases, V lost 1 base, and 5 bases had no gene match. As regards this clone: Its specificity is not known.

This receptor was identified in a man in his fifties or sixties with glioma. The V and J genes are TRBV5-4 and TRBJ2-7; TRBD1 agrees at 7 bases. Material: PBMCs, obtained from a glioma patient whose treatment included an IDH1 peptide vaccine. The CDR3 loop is CASSLLQGRYEQYF. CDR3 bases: TGTGCCAGCAGCTTGTTACAGGGGCGGTACGAGCAGTACTTC. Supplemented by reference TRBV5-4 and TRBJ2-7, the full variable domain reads ETGVTQSPTHLIKTRGQQVTLRCSSQSGHNTVSWYQQALGQGPQFIFQYYREEENGRGNFPPRFSGLQFPNYSSELNVNALELDDSALYLCASSLLQGRYEQYFGPGTRLTVT.